This T cell receptor (beta chain) was sequenced for a study of T-cell memory formation after mild COVID-19. TCRdb reprocessed the 5' RACE reads via MiXCR and lists one record per CDR3 protein. This table has tens of thousands of distinct CDR3 sequences, roughly 6.1% appearing once. This clonotype was detected many times. The CDR3 runs to 14 residues. V shed 2 bases and J shed 3 bases, with 10 bases lying between them. The chain combines TRBV12-3 or TRBV12-4 with TRBJ1-1; no clear D. Sequenced material: PBMCs or a T cell subset sorted from them (not recorded which). This sequence originates from an adult who had mild COVID-19 (a few samples of this study predate the infection). Cell type and time point are not known. CDR3 protein: CASSLMTDHTEAFF. The CDR3 DNA sequence: TGTGCCAGCAGTTTAATGACGGATCACACTGAAGCTTTCTTT.